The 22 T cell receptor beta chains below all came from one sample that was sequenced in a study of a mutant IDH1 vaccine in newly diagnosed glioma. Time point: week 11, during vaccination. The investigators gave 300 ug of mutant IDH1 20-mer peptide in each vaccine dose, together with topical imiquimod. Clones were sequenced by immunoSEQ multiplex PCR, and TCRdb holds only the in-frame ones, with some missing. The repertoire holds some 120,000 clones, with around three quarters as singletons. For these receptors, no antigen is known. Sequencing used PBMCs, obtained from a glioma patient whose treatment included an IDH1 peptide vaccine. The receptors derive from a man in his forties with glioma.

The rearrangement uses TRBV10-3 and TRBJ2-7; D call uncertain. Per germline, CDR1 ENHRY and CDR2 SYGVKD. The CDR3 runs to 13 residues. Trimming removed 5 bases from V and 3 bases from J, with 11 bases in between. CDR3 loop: CAISSGLRYEQYF. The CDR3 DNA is TGTGCCATCAGTTCCGGGTTACGCTACGAGCAGTACTTC.

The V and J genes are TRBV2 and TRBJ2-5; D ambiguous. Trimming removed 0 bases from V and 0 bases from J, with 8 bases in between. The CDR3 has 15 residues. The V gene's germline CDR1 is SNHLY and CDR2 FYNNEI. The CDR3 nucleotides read TGTGCCAGCAGTGAAGCGCTAGGGTACCAAGAGACCCAGTACTTC. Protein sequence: CASSEALGYQETQYF. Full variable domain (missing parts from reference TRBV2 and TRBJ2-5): EPEVTQTPSHQVTQMGQEVILRCVPISNHLYFYWYRQILGQKVEFLVSFYNNEISEKSEIFDDQFSVERPDGSNFTLKIRSTKLEDSAMYFCASSEALGYQETQYFGPGTRLLVL.

The CDR3 region has the DNA TGTGCCAGCAGCTTGGATGGCCAGACCCAGTACTTC. Translation: CASSLDGQTQYF. V gene TRBV5-8 combines with J gene TRBJ2-5; D call uncertain. In germline, CDR1 is SGHTS, CDR2 YDEGEE. V lost 0 bases and J 6 bases, leaving 6 bases between the germline ends. This CDR3 contains 12 residues. The variable domain in full, with the rest retrieved from reference TRBV5-8 and TRBJ2-5, is EAGVTQSPTHLIKTRGQQATLRCSPISGHTSVYWYQQALGLGLQFLLWYDEGEERNRGNFPPRFSGRQFPNYSSELNVNALELEDSALYLCASSLDGQTQYFGPGTRLLVL.

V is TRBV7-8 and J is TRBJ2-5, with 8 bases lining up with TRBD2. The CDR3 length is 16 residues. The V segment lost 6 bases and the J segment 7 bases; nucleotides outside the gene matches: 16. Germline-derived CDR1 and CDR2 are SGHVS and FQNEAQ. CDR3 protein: CASRPLRGAGVGTQYF. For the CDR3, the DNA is TGTGCCAGCAGACCTCTCCGAGGAGCGGGAGTTGGGACCCAGTACTTC.

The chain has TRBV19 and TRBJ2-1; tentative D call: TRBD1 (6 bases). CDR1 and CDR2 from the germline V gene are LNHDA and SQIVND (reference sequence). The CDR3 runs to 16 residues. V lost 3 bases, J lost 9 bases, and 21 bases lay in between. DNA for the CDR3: TGTGCCAGTAGTATCCTTAGCTACAGGGCGTCGTCTGAGCAGTTCTTC. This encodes CASSILSYRASSEQFF.

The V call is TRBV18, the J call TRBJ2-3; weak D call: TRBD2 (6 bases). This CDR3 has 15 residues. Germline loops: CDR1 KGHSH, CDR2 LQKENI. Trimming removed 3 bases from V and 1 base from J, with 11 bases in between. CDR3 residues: CASSPPRGGTDTQYF. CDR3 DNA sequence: TGTGCCAGCTCACCTCCCCGCGGGGGCACAGATACGCAGTATTTT.

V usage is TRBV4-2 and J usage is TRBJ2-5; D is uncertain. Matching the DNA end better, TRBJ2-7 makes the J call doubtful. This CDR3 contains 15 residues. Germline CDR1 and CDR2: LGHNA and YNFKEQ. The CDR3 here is CASSVGLGMGSEQYF. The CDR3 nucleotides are TGTGCCAGCAGCGTCGGTCTGGGAATGGGCAGCGAGCAGTACTTC.

The CDR3 coding sequence is TGTGCCAGCAGCGACTTTCGGGACCCCAATCAGCCCCAGCATTTT. Protein product: CASSDFRDPNQPQHF. This chain uses TRBV5-4 with TRBJ1-5; D is possibly TRBD1 (5 bases). V was cut by 4 bases and J by 3 bases, with 14 bases left in between. CDR3 size: 15 residues. Germline-derived CDR1 and CDR2 are SGHNT and YYREEE (reference sequence).

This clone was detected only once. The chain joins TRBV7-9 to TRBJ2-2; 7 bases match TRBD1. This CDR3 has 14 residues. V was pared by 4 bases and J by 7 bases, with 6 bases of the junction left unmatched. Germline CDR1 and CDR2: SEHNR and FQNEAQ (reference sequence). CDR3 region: CASSSTNRGGELFF. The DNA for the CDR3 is TGTGCCAGCAGCTCCACCAACAGGGGCGGGGAGCTGTTTTTT.

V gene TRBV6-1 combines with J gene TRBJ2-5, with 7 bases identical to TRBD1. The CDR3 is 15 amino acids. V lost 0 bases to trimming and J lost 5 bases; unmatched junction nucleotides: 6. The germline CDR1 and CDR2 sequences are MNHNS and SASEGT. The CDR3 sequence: CASSEALGGGETQYF. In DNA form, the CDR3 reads TGTGCCAGCAGTGAAGCGCTAGGGGGCGGGGAGACCCAGTACTTC.

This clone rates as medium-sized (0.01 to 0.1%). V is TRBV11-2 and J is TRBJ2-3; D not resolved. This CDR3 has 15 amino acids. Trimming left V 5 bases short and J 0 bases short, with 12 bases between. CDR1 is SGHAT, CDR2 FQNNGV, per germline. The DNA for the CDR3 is TGTGCCAGCAGCCCTAAATGGCTAAGCACAGATACGCAGTATTTT. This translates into CASSPKWLSTDTQYF.

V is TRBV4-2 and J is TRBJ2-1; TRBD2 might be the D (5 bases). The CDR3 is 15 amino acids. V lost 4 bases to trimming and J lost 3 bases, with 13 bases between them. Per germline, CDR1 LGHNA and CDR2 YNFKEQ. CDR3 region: CASSPYRGFYNEQFF. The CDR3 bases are TGTGCCAGCAGCCCCTACCGGGGATTCTACAATGAGCAGTTCTTC.

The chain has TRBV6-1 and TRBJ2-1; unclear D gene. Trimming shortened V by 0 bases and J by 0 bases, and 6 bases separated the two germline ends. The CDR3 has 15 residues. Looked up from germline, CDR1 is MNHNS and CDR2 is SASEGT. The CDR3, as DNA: TGTGCCAGCAGTGAAGCGCCTAGCTCCTACAATGAGCAGTTCTTC. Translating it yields CASSEAPSSYNEQFF.

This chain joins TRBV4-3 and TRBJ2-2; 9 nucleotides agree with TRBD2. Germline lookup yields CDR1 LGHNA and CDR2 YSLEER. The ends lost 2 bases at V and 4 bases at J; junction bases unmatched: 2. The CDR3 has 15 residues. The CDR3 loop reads CASSQLAGSTGELFF. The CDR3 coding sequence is TGCGCCAGCAGCCAACTAGCGGGGAGCACCGGGGAGCTGTTTTTT.

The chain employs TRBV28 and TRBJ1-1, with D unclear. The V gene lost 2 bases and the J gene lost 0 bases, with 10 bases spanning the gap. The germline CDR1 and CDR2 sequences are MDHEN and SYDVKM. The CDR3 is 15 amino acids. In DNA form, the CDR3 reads TGTGCCAGCAGTTTAAAGGGTAAAATGAACACTGAAGCTTTCTTT. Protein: CASSLKGKMNTEAFF.

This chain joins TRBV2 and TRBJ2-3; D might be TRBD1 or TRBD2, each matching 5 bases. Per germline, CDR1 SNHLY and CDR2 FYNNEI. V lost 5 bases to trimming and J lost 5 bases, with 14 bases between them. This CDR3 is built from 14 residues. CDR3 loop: CASSYPGRGDTQYF. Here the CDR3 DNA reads TGTGCCAGCAGTTACCCGGGACGGGGAGATACGCAGTATTTT.

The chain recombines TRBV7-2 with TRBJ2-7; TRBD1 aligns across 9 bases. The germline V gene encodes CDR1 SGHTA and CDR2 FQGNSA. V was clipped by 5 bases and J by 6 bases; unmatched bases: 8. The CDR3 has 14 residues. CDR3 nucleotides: TGTGCCAGCAGCCGGGGGGACAGGGTCACCGAGCAGTACTTC. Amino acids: CASSRGDRVTEQYF.

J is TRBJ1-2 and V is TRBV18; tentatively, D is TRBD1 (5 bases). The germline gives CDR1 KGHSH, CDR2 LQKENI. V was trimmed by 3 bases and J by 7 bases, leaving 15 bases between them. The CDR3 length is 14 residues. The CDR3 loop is CASSPTAREAGYTF. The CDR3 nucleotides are TGTGCCAGCTCACCTACCGCCAGGGAGGCTGGCTACACCTTC.

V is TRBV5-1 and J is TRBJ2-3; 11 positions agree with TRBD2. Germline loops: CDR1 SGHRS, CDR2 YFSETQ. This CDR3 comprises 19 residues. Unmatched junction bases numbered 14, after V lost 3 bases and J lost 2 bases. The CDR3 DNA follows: TGCGCCAGCAGCTGGTTAAATAGCGGGGGGGCGCTTGACACAGATACGCAGTATTTT. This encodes CASSWLNSGGALDTDTQYF.

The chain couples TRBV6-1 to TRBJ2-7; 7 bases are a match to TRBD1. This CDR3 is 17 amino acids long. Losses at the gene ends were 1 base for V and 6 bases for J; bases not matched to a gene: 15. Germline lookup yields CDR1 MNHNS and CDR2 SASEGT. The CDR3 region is CASSEDLRLTGRSEQYF. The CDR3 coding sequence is TGTGCCAGCAGTGAAGACCTCCGGTTGACAGGGCGCTCCGAGCAGTACTTC.

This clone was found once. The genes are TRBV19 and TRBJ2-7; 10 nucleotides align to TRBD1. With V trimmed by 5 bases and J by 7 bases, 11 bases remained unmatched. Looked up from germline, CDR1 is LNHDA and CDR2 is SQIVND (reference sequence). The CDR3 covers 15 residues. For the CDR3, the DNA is TGTGCCAGTAGTGGGGACAGGGGCCTTTCTTGGGAGCAGTACTTC. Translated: CASSGDRGLSWEQYF.

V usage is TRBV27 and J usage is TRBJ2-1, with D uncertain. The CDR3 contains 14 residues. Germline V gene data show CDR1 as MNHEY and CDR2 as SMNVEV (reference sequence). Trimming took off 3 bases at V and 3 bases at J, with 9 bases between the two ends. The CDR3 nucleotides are TGTGCCAGCAGTTTTTCCGGAGACTACAATGAGCAGTTCTTC. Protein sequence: CASSFSGDYNEQFF.